The 3 T cell receptor beta chains reported below all come from one sample, sequenced in a study of HIV-infected children after antiretroviral therapy interruption. The treatment was: PENTA 11 planned treatment interruption arm or continuous ART arm. RNA-based 3' RACE libraries used unique molecular identifiers. TCRdb used MiXCR to reprocess the 3' RACE reads, holding one entry per CDR3 protein. Found here are approximately 95,000 distinct CDR3 sequences, about 7% of them singletons; the top ten hold about 1.1%. The sample here was CD45RA+ CD4+ T cells from PBMCs, pooled from several time points, taken from a donor given antiretroviral therapy, either interrupted or continuous. Subset given: naive CD4+ CD45RA+ CD45RO- T cells. These receptors were taken from a pool of human donors with HIV.

This clonotype was counted only a few times. The chain is built from TRBV30 and TRBJ2-7; TRBD1 might be the D (6 bases). From germline, CDR1 is GTSNPN and CDR2 SVGIG (reference sequence). V shed 3 bases and J shed 4 bases, with 7 bases lying between them. The CDR3 covers 11 residues. CDR3 coding DNA: TGTGCCTGGAGGGGGACATACGAGCAGTACTTC. It codes for CAWRGTYEQYF.

Many counts were recorded for this clonotype. The chain links TRBV20-1 to TRBJ2-3; D possibly matches TRBD1 or TRBD2 (6 bases each). From germline, CDR1 is DFQATT and CDR2 SNEGSKA (reference sequence). V was shortened by 7 bases and J by 1 base, with 21 bases between the two germline ends. CDR3 length equals 16 residues. Here the CDR3 reads CSGSGAQLIRTDTQYF. DNA of the CDR3: TGCAGTGGATCGGGGGCGCAACTTATCCGCACAGATACGCAGTATTTT.

The chain employs TRBV10-3 and TRBJ2-2; D unresolved. The V gene's germline CDR1 is ENHRY and CDR2 SYGVKD. Trimming removed 3 bases at V and 4 bases at J, with 12 bases between. CDR3 size: 15 residues. CDR3 DNA sequence: TGTGCCATCAGTGACGGGCGAAACCCCACCGGGGAGCTGTTTTTT. Its protein product is CAISDGRNPTGELFF.